A selection of T cell receptor beta chains follows, all from one sample in a study of T and B cells in COVID-19 patients. One entry per CDR3 protein results from TCRdb running MiXCR on the multiplex PCR reads. The data contain 7,000 to 9,000 distinct CDR3 sequences, about two fifths of them seen just once; the ten biggest clones take up approximately 50%. The sample taken for sequencing was blood. All receptors derive from a human donor with active COVID-19. The CDR3 runs from the conserved cysteine through the conserved F or W. Fields, in order: V gene, clone size, D gene, J gene, CDR3 DNA, CDR3 protein. D genes are given only for firm matches. Part of the rows lack a size; the others show once, few, many or a class for expanded clones.

v_call: TRBV6-2/TRBV6-3; clone_size: .; d_call: .; j_call: TRBJ1-2; cdr3_nt: TGTGCCAGCAGTTACTTTTATGGCTACACCTTC; cdr3_aa: CASSYFYGYTF
v_call: TRBV15; clone_size: once; d_call: .; j_call: TRBJ1-6; cdr3_nt: TGTGCCACCAGCAGAGGGGGGGCTAATTCACCCCTCCACTTT; cdr3_aa: CATSRGGANSPLHF
v_call: TRBV27; clone_size: few; d_call: .; j_call: TRBJ2-7; cdr3_nt: TGTGCCAGCAGTACTAACTGGGGGCCGTCCTACGAGCAGTACTTC; cdr3_aa: CASSTNWGPSYEQYF
v_call: TRBV30; clone_size: .; d_call: TRBD1; j_call: TRBJ2-7; cdr3_nt: TGTGCCTGGAGTGGCGGACAGGGGCGCTTCCACGAGCAGTACTTC; cdr3_aa: CAWSGGQGRFHEQYF
v_call: TRBV6-6; clone_size: .; d_call: .; j_call: TRBJ2-5; cdr3_nt: TGTGCCAGCAGCCCCGGACATTTCCAAGAGACCCAGTACTTC; cdr3_aa: CASSPGHFQETQYF
v_call: TRBV5-4; clone_size: few; d_call: .; j_call: TRBJ1-2; cdr3_nt: TGTGCCAGCAGCTTCCCCCCCCCGCTTAACTATGGCTACACCTTC; cdr3_aa: CASSFPPPLNYGYTF
v_call: TRBV29-1; clone_size: medium-sized; d_call: TRBD2; j_call: TRBJ2-6; cdr3_nt: TGCAGCGTTGAAGCCCTTGGGAGGGGCTACTCTGGGGCCAACGTCCTGACTTTC; cdr3_aa: CSVEALGRGYSGANVLTF
v_call: TRBV6-1; clone_size: few; d_call: .; j_call: TRBJ2-2; cdr3_nt: TGTGCCAGCAGTCCCGGTCGAACCGGGGAGCTGTTTTTT; cdr3_aa: CASSPGRTGELFF
v_call: TRBV10-3; clone_size: .; d_call: .; j_call: TRBJ1-2; cdr3_nt: TGTGCCATCAGCGCAGGGAGCCGGCTTGACTTC; cdr3_aa: CAISAGSRLDF
v_call: TRBV20-1; clone_size: few; d_call: TRBD1; j_call: TRBJ2-7; cdr3_nt: TGCAGTGCAATCCGGGACAGGTCCTACGAGCAGTACTTC; cdr3_aa: CSAIRDRSYEQYF
v_call: TRBV10-3; clone_size: .; d_call: .; j_call: TRBJ2-2; cdr3_nt: TGTGCCATCAGTGCCTCGGGAGCCGGGGAGCTGTTTTTT; cdr3_aa: CAISASGAGELFF
v_call: TRBV15; clone_size: .; d_call: .; j_call: TRBJ1-3; cdr3_nt: TGTGCCACCAGCCCCTCGTGGAGTACACTAGAAAACACCATATATTTT; cdr3_aa: CATSPSWSTLENTIYF
v_call: TRBV5-6; clone_size: .; d_call: .; j_call: TRBJ2-7; cdr3_nt: TGTGCCAGCAGCTTGGACGGTTACGAGCAGTACTTC; cdr3_aa: CASSLDGYEQYF
v_call: TRBV12-3/TRBV12-4; clone_size: .; d_call: .; j_call: TRBJ1-1; cdr3_nt: TGTGCCAGCAGTTTAGCGCTGGGAGGGGGCACTGAAGCTTTCTTT; cdr3_aa: CASSLALGGGTEAFF
v_call: TRBV10-3; clone_size: .; d_call: .; j_call: TRBJ1-2; cdr3_nt: TGTGCCAGCCAGAGGCAGAACTATGGCTACACCTTC; cdr3_aa: CASQRQNYGYTF
v_call: TRBV29-1; clone_size: medium-sized; d_call: .; j_call: TRBJ2-3; cdr3_nt: TGCAGCGTTGAGCAGGGCAACACAGATACGCAGTATTTT; cdr3_aa: CSVEQGNTDTQYF
v_call: TRBV12-3/TRBV12-4; clone_size: few; d_call: .; j_call: TRBJ2-5; cdr3_nt: TGTGCCAGCAGTGTCCAATGGGAGACCCAGTACTTC; cdr3_aa: CASSVQWETQYF
v_call: TRBV24-1; clone_size: .; d_call: TRBD2; j_call: TRBJ2-1; cdr3_nt: TGTGCCACCGGAGCGGGAGGGTCCTACAATGAGCAGTTCTTC; cdr3_aa: CATGAGGSYNEQFF
v_call: TRBV12-3/TRBV12-4; clone_size: .; d_call: .; j_call: TRBJ2-2; cdr3_nt: TGTGCCAGCAGTTTAGTCCCATACACCGGGGAGCTGTTTTTT; cdr3_aa: CASSLVPYTGELFF
v_call: TRBV19; clone_size: .; d_call: TRBD1; j_call: TRBJ1-3; cdr3_nt: TGTGCCAGTAGTATGACAGGGCTTATATCCCGCTCTGGAAACACCATATATTTT; cdr3_aa: CASSMTGLISRSGNTIYF
v_call: TRBV29-1; clone_size: medium-sized; d_call: .; j_call: TRBJ2-1; cdr3_nt: TGCAGCGTTGAAGACCCCGTGGGGAATGAGCAGTTCTTC; cdr3_aa: CSVEDPVGNEQFF
v_call: TRBV18; clone_size: .; d_call: TRBD1; j_call: TRBJ1-2; cdr3_nt: TGTGCCAGCTCACAGGGGGCGTATGGCTATGGCTACACCTTC; cdr3_aa: CASSQGAYGYGYTF
v_call: TRBV15; clone_size: .; d_call: .; j_call: TRBJ1-1; cdr3_nt: TGTGCCACCAGCAGATCCACGAACACTGAAGCTTTCTTT; cdr3_aa: CATSRSTNTEAFF
v_call: TRBV19; clone_size: medium-sized; d_call: .; j_call: TRBJ2-3; cdr3_nt: TGTGCCAGTAGTATTAGTTCGGAAGATACGCAGTATTTT; cdr3_aa: CASSISSEDTQYF
v_call: TRBV7-6; clone_size: .; d_call: TRBD2; j_call: TRBJ2-1; cdr3_nt: TGTGCCAGCAGCTTAGCGCCAGCGGGGGTAAACTACAATGAGCAGTTCTTC; cdr3_aa: CASSLAPAGVNYNEQFF
v_call: TRBV30; clone_size: .; d_call: .; j_call: TRBJ2-5; cdr3_nt: TGTGCCTGGAGTGTAAAGGGGGGGTCCGAGACCCAGTACTTC; cdr3_aa: CAWSVKGGSETQYF
v_call: TRBV14; clone_size: few; d_call: TRBD1; j_call: TRBJ2-5; cdr3_nt: TGTGCCAGCAGCCAAGCGACAGGGGAAGAGACCCAGTACTTC; cdr3_aa: CASSQATGEETQYF
v_call: TRBV30; clone_size: .; d_call: .; j_call: TRBJ2-1; cdr3_nt: TGTGCCTCTCGGTGGGGCCATGAGCAGTTCTTC; cdr3_aa: CASRWGHEQFF
v_call: TRBV6-5; clone_size: few; d_call: TRBD1; j_call: TRBJ1-4; cdr3_nt: TGTGCCAGCAGTTACGGGCAGGGGGATGAAAAACTGTTTTTT; cdr3_aa: CASSYGQGDEKLFF
v_call: TRBV6-2/TRBV6-3; clone_size: .; d_call: TRBD2; j_call: TRBJ2-1; cdr3_nt: TGTGCCAGCAGCCCTCCGGGGGGGGGCTCCTACAATGAGCAGTTCTTC; cdr3_aa: CASSPPGGGSYNEQFF
v_call: TRBV6-2/TRBV6-3; clone_size: .; d_call: .; j_call: TRBJ2-3; cdr3_nt: TGTGCCAGCAACCGGGGAAGCACAGATACGCAGTATTTT; cdr3_aa: CASNRGSTDTQYF
v_call: TRBV18; clone_size: few; d_call: TRBD1; j_call: TRBJ2-1; cdr3_nt: TGTGCCAGCTCACTTATCGGGACAGGGGACAATGAGCAGTTCTTC; cdr3_aa: CASSLIGTGDNEQFF
v_call: TRBV29-1; clone_size: many; d_call: TRBD1; j_call: TRBJ1-2; cdr3_nt: TGCAGCGTTGAAGACGAGGACAGGTATAACTATGGCTACACCTTC; cdr3_aa: CSVEDEDRYNYGYTF
v_call: TRBV12-3/TRBV12-4; clone_size: .; d_call: .; j_call: TRBJ1-5; cdr3_nt: TGTGCCAGCAGTTTATCAAGCGACATCCGATTGAATCAGCCCCAGCATTTT; cdr3_aa: CASSLSSDIRLNQPQHF
v_call: TRBV24-1; clone_size: .; d_call: .; j_call: TRBJ2-3; cdr3_nt: TGTGCCACCAGTGGGGAGCGGGTTGACACAGATACGCAGTATTTT; cdr3_aa: CATSGERVDTDTQYF
v_call: TRBV10-1; clone_size: .; d_call: .; j_call: TRBJ2-7; cdr3_nt: TGCGCCAGCAGTGGAGGCAGTCACTACGAGCAGTACTTC; cdr3_aa: CASSGGSHYEQYF
v_call: TRBV6-2/TRBV6-3; clone_size: few; d_call: .; j_call: TRBJ2-7; cdr3_nt: TGTGCCAGCAGTTACCTAAGGCTACAATCCTACGAGCAGTACTTC; cdr3_aa: CASSYLRLQSYEQYF
v_call: TRBV29-1; clone_size: once; d_call: .; j_call: TRBJ2-4; cdr3_nt: TGCAGCGTCGCCGAGTGGGGAAACATTCAGTACTTC; cdr3_aa: CSVAEWGNIQYF
v_call: TRBV14; clone_size: .; d_call: TRBD2; j_call: TRBJ2-5; cdr3_nt: TGTGCCAGCAGCCAACGACTAGCGGGAGGATGGGAGACCCAGTACTTC; cdr3_aa: CASSQRLAGGWETQYF
v_call: TRBV7-9; clone_size: .; d_call: .; j_call: TRBJ2-5; cdr3_nt: TGTGCCAGCAGCTTAGGGGGGAGTACGGAGACCCAGTACTTC; cdr3_aa: CASSLGGSTETQYF
v_call: TRBV5-6; clone_size: .; d_call: .; j_call: TRBJ2-1; cdr3_nt: TGTGCCAGCAGCCCAACCGGGACACGAGGCAATGAGCAGTTCTTC; cdr3_aa: CASSPTGTRGNEQFF
v_call: TRBV19; clone_size: medium-sized; d_call: .; j_call: TRBJ1-2; cdr3_nt: TGTGCCAGTAGTAGTAGGGGTGGCTACACCTTC; cdr3_aa: CASSSRGGYTF
v_call: TRBV29-1; clone_size: medium-sized; d_call: .; j_call: TRBJ1-4; cdr3_nt: TGCAGCGCCGGGACCGATGGGGAAAAACTGTTTTTT; cdr3_aa: CSAGTDGEKLFF
v_call: TRBV6-2/TRBV6-3; clone_size: .; d_call: .; j_call: TRBJ1-1; cdr3_nt: TGTGCCAGCAGGCAGGGTGGTGGTACTGAAGCTTTCTTT; cdr3_aa: CASRQGGGTEAFF
v_call: TRBV18; clone_size: .; d_call: .; j_call: TRBJ1-1; cdr3_nt: TGTGCCAGCTCACCAGGGTTAAACACTGAAGCTTTCTTT; cdr3_aa: CASSPGLNTEAFF
v_call: TRBV6-5; clone_size: few; d_call: .; j_call: TRBJ2-1; cdr3_nt: TGTGCCAGCAGACCGTACGGGGGCGATGAGCAGTTCTTC; cdr3_aa: CASRPYGGDEQFF
v_call: TRBV27; clone_size: few; d_call: .; j_call: TRBJ2-3; cdr3_nt: TGTGCCAGCAGCAATGGGACGAAACTGACGCAGTATTTT; cdr3_aa: CASSNGTKLTQYF
v_call: TRBV19; clone_size: many; d_call: .; j_call: TRBJ1-1; cdr3_nt: TGTGCCAGTACTTTAGGGGTTTGGGTGAACACTGAAGCTTTCTTT; cdr3_aa: CASTLGVWVNTEAFF
v_call: TRBV6-5; clone_size: .; d_call: TRBD1; j_call: TRBJ2-7; cdr3_nt: TGTGCCAGCAGCTGGGACAGCTCCTACGAGCAGTACTTC; cdr3_aa: CASSWDSSYEQYF
v_call: TRBV14; clone_size: .; d_call: .; j_call: TRBJ2-3; cdr3_nt: TGTGCCAGCAGTCGGGGACTCACAGATACGCAGTATTTT; cdr3_aa: CASSRGLTDTQYF